This section outlines one T cell receptor (beta chain) sequence together with its context. Its antigen target is currently unknown. No qualities accompany the bases; no much larger clone lies one base away. Whole blood was collected in K2EDTA tubes by collaborating institutions according to the institutions' own protocols. For TCRbeta analysis, collaborators shipped samples in one of three forms: frozen whole blood, isolated PBMCs, or DNA extracted from either of those sample types. TCRbeta CDR3 regions were amplified from genomic DNA by means of the immunoSEQ Assay, a bias-controlled multiplex PCR. Per the authors' processing: Within the assay, amplification of reference gene primers was used to estimate how many nucleated cells each sample contained. To quantify the absolute abundance of each unique TCRbeta CDR3 rearrangement, sequence reads were collapsed and filtered. Productive Simpson clonality was computed per sample as the square root of Simpson's diversity index over productive rearrangements. TCRdb took over this immuneACCESS table, retaining in-frame rearrangements with V and J assigned. Such tables are incomplete; in checked studies, under half of the missing clones stem from an unresolved V gene, and the remainder is unexplained. V and J calls and clone size are copied from that table; D and trimming were computed from the DNA. In all, the sample holds some 16,000 clones, and about 88% of those were seen once. 10% of the sample is held by the ten biggest clonotypes.

This sample is drawn from a study of blood T cell repertoires in COVID-19 (dated by TCRdb to about 2020). Notes on the research overall: Collaborator samples came from the United States, Italy and Spain and covered acute and convalescent phases of COVID-19. Samples came from the ongoing ImmuneRACE study (first 160 participants) plus 1,254 subjects from 6 global collaborators. Where available, HLA class I and class II types were obtained from metadata supplied by the sample provider rather than from assay-based typing. The sample metadata nearly always contained a de-identified subject ID, COVID-19 status, age in years and sex. The dataset comprised deeply sampled blood TCRbeta repertoires from subjects exposed to, actively infected with, or recovered from COVID-19. The material from the prospective study consisted of cDNA or gDNA derived from T cells, B-cell-depleted T cells, or PBMCs. A freely available public database, intended as a resource for researchers studying the immune response to SARS-CoV-2, is where the repertoires were released.

Its CDR3 holds 13 amino acids, cysteine through phenylalanine. Only the CDR3 DNA is retained, 39 bases long and in frame from the first base. The germline V gene sets CDR1 to SGHDT and CDR2 to YYEEEE. V lost 4 bases and J lost 7 bases, and the count of bases not matched to a germline gene is 8. Study-level results and caveats: Clinical and demographic metadata were provided uncurated, with the amount varying by source and participant.

The V and J segments used are TRBV5-6 and TRBJ2-7; TRBD1 lines up with 7 middle nucleotides. The specimen was peripheral blood. The receptor comes from a man at least 80 years old with acute or convalescent COVID-19. The sequenced DNA: TGTGCCAGCAGCCCAGGTGGGGGACAGGAGCAGTACTTC. The resulting protein is CASSPGGGQEQYF.